This passage covers 26 T cell receptor beta chains from one sample sequenced in a study of blood T cell repertoires in COVID-19. Clones were read by immunoSEQ multiplex PCR, and TCRdb kept only the in-frame ones, dropping some. This sample has about 410,000 clones, with 80% to 95% found just once. Sequenced sample: PBMCs or T cells enriched from blood (not recorded which). The receptors stem from a man between 18 and 29 years old who had recovered from COVID-19.

V gene TRBV10-3 combines with J gene TRBJ1-5, with D maybe TRBD1 (5 bases). The CDR3 length is 14 residues. V lost 0 bases, J lost 7 bases, and 10 bases lay in between. Germline V lookup: CDR1 ENHRY, CDR2 SYGVKD. CDR3 DNA: TGTGCCATCAGTGAGTCGACAGATTTCCAGCCCCAGCATTTT. Translation: CAISESTDFQPQHF.

This clone showed up just once. This chain connects TRBV2 to TRBJ1-2; D perhaps matches TRBD1 (6 bases). The CDR3 length is 14 residues. V lost 6 bases and J 8 bases, leaving 19 bases between the germline ends. Germline-derived CDR1 and CDR2 are SNHLY and FYNNEI. CDR3 in DNA: TGTGCCAGCAGACAGGGCCAGATAAATTTCGGCTACACCTTC. Its translation is CASRQGQINFGYTF.

The CDR3 DNA is TGTGCTAGTGGTTTGGTACGTGGGACAGGGTACGGCTACACCTTC. Residues: CASGLVRGTGYGYTF. The chain recombines TRBV12-5 with TRBJ1-2, with 9 bases aligning to TRBD1. The CDR3 totals 15 residues. V shed 0 bases, J shed 8 bases, and the junction held 7 bases outside the gene matches. Germline lookup yields CDR1 LGHNT and CDR2 FRNRAP.

The rearrangement uses TRBV5-1 and TRBJ1-5, with 7 bases matching TRBD1. V gave up 2 bases and J gave up 3 bases; unmatched junction bases: 2. The CDR3 has 14 residues. The germline V gene has CDR1 SGHRS and CDR2 YFSETQ. CDR3 sequence reads: CASSLEGANQPQHF. DNA for the CDR3: TGCGCCAGCAGCTTAGAGGGGGCCAATCAGCCCCAGCATTTT.

The genes are TRBV3-1 (or the pseudogene TRBV3-2) and TRBJ2-1, with TRBD2 matching 8 bases. With V trimmed by 4 bases and J by 5 bases, 7 bases remained unmatched. This CDR3 contains 15 residues. CDR1 LGHDT and CDR2 YNNKEL come from the germline V gene (reference sequence). CDR3 DNA: TGTGCCAGCAGCCCATCTGGGACTAGAGACAATGAGCAGTTCTTC. This sequence encodes CASSPSGTRDNEQFF.

This clone was detected only a few times. The chain joins TRBV7-2 to TRBJ2-7, with 8 bases fitting TRBD2. Per the germline V gene, CDR1 is SGHTA and CDR2 is FQGNSA. CDR3 length equals 14 residues. The junction had 4 bases not matched to a gene; V was cut back by 5 bases and J by 1 base. The DNA of the CDR3 is TGTGCCAGCAGCAACGGGAGGGCTTCCTACGAGCAGTACTTC. It encodes CASSNGRASYEQYF.

The V call is TRBV2, the J call TRBJ2-3, with D perhaps matching TRBD1 (6 bases). V was cut by 8 bases and J by 0 bases, with 12 bases left in between. From germline, CDR1 is SNHLY and CDR2 FYNNEI. CDR3 length: 14 amino acids. DNA for the CDR3: TGTGCCAGCCAGGAAGGGGGAAGCACAGATACGCAGTATTTT. This gives the protein CASQEGGSTDTQYF.

This chain links TRBV7-9 with TRBJ2-1, with TRBD2 matching over 9 bases. The length of the CDR3 is 18 residues. Germline V gene data show CDR1 as SEHNR and CDR2 as FQNEAQ (reference sequence). Unmatched junction bases numbered 14, after V lost 3 bases and J lost 5 bases. In DNA, the CDR3 is TGTGCCAGCAGCTTCCTGTCAGCGGGAGGAGGAAGACACAATGAGCAGTTCTTC. The encoded protein is CASSFLSAGGGRHNEQFF.

This rearrangement joins TRBV19 to TRBJ1-2, with unresolved D. The CDR3 spans 13 residues. Germline V gives CDR1 LNHDA, CDR2 SQIVND (reference sequence). V was cut by 5 bases and J by 8 bases, with 15 bases left in between. The CDR3: CASSWNSGQGYTF. The CDR3 coding sequence is TGTGCCAGTAGTTGGAACAGCGGCCAAGGCTACACCTTC.

This rearrangement joins TRBV21-1 to TRBJ2-1; no DNA check was done on the table's D call, TRBD1. TRBV21-1 is labeled a pseudogene. The CDR3 is made up of 24 amino acids. The CDR3 loop reads CASSREDRLWVAGHPSFSYNEQFF. Written as DNA, the CDR3 is TGTGCCAGCAGCAGGGAAGACAGGCTGTGGGTCGCGGGTCATCCCTCGTTCTCCTACAATGAGCAGTTCTTC.

The CDR3 DNA reads as TGTGCCAGCGAGGGACTAGCGGGCGGGCAAACCCAGTACTTC. Protein sequence: CASEGLAGGQTQYF. The gene calls are TRBV6-5 and TRBJ2-5; 12 bases line up with TRBD2. With V trimmed by 8 bases and J by 8 bases, 9 bases remained unmatched. Germline lookup yields CDR1 MNHEY and CDR2 SVGAGI. The CDR3 consists of 14 residues.

This chain links TRBV2 with TRBJ2-1; TRBD2 matches 7 bases. Germline V gives CDR1 SNHLY, CDR2 FYNNEI. V shed 1 base, J shed 15 bases, and the junction held 3 bases outside the gene matches. This CDR3 has 11 residues. CDR3 loop: CASSEGGGPFF. For the CDR3, the DNA is TGTGCCAGCAGTGAAGGCGGGGGTCCGTTCTTC.

J is TRBJ1-1 and V is TRBV28; D possibly corresponds to TRBD1 (6 bases). Germline assignment: CDR1 MDHEN and CDR2 SYDVKM. The CDR3 sequence is 14 residues long. The V end lost 2 bases, the J end lost 3 bases, and 10 bases lay between the germline ends. CDR3 loop: CASSLEGGYTEAFF. In DNA form, the CDR3 reads TGTGCCAGCAGTTTAGAGGGGGGGTACACTGAAGCTTTCTTT.

This clone was counted a single time. The chain joins TRBV4-1 to TRBJ2-3; a possible D gene is TRBD2 (6 bases). V lost 3 bases to trimming and J lost 1 base, with 14 bases between them. The germline gives CDR1 MGHRA, CDR2 YSYEKL. This CDR3 comprises 16 residues. CDR3 sequence: CASSQALADRTDTQYF. Here the CDR3 DNA reads TGCGCCAGCAGCCAGGCTTTAGCGGATCGCACAGATACGCAGTATTTT.

The V gene is TRBV5-4, the J gene TRBJ2-7; TRBD2 might be the D (6 bases). The ends were cut back, 4 bases at V and 7 bases at J, with 21 bases in the middle. CDR3 length: 15 amino acids. Germline assignment: CDR1 SGHNT and CDR2 YYREEE (reference sequence). The CDR3 DNA is TGTGCCAGCAGCCCGGGTAGCGGTGCCGGGGCGGAGCAGTACTTC. Protein: CASSPGSGAGAEQYF.

The J gene is TRBJ2-5, the V gene TRBV28; D is unresolved. Germline V gene sequence: CDR1 MDHEN, CDR2 SYDVKM. CDR3 length: 11 amino acids. Between the trimmed V and J ends, which lost 5 bases and 3 bases, there was a span of 4 bases. CDR3 sequence: CASSLKETQYF. The CDR3 DNA reads as TGTGCCAGCAGTCTTAAAGAGACCCAGTACTTC. The full variable domain, completed using reference TRBV28 and TRBJ2-5, is DVKVTQSSRYLVKRTGEKVFLECVQDMDHENMFWYRQDPGLGLRLIYFSYDVKMKEKGDIPEGYSVSREKKERFSLILESASTNQTSMYLCASSLKETQYFGPGTRLLVL.

The chain has TRBV5-1 and TRBJ1-2; 10 nucleotides align to TRBD1. The ends lost 3 bases at V and 5 bases at J; junction bases unmatched: 4. The germline V gene encodes CDR1 SGHRS and CDR2 YFSETQ. This CDR3 has 14 residues. CDR3 nucleotides: TGCGCCAGCAGCTCCCTGGGACAGGGGTATGGCTACACCTTC. It yields the protein CASSSLGQGYGYTF.

The rearrangement links TRBV2 to TRBJ1-5; D unclear. Germline CDR1 is SNHLY and CDR2 is FYNNEI. The length of the CDR3 is 13 residues. Trimming cost V 4 bases and J 9 bases, with 13 bases left between them. This CDR3 reads CASSGDAGLPQHF. In DNA form, the CDR3 reads TGTGCCAGCAGTGGAGATGCCGGTCTGCCCCAGCATTTT. Supplemented by reference TRBV2 and TRBJ1-5, the full variable domain reads EPEVTQTPSHQVTQMGQEVILRCVPISNHLYFYWYRQILGQKVEFLVSFYNNEISEKSEIFDDQFSVERPDGSNFTLKIRSTKLEDSAMYFCASSGDAGLPQHFGDGTRLSIL.

V is TRBV12-3 or TRBV12-4 and J is TRBJ1-1, with 10 bases that match TRBD1. This CDR3 spans 13 amino acids. The J segment lost 7 bases and the V segment lost 5 bases, leaving 4 bases of the junction unmatched. The CDR3 nucleotides are TGTGCCAGCAGTCCGGGACAGGGGCGTGAAGCTTTCTTT. Encoded protein: CASSPGQGREAFF.

This clone showed up just once. The chain combines TRBV20-1 with TRBJ1-4; maybe TRBD1 (6 bases). This CDR3 has 19 residues. V was shortened by 3 bases and J by 1 base, with 24 bases between the two germline ends. CDR1 is DFQATT, CDR2 SNEGSKA, per germline (reference sequence). CDR3 coding DNA: TGCAGTGCTAGTCGACGGGGGGCAGGATTCGCGCTAACTAATGAAAAACTGTTTTTT. It encodes CSASRRGAGFALTNEKLFF.

The rearrangement joins TRBV7-9 to TRBJ1-2, with TRBD1 matching over 7 bases. There are 12 residues in the CDR3. Trimming at V came to 5 bases and at J to 5 bases, leaving 2 bases not matched to a gene. Germline V gives CDR1 SEHNR, CDR2 FQNEAQ (reference sequence). Here the CDR3 DNA reads TGTGCCAGCAGCCCGGGACAGTATGGCTACACCTTC. Its protein is CASSPGQYGYTF.

The rearrangement links TRBV10-3 to TRBJ1-1; unclear D gene. The CDR3 runs 11 residues. CDR1 is ENHRY and CDR2 is SYGVKD in the germline V gene. V gave up 5 bases and J gave up 3 bases, with 4 bases separating them. The CDR3 protein is CAISRDTEAFF. The CDR3 coding sequence is TGTGCCATCAGTCGCGACACTGAAGCTTTCTTT.

CDR3: CASTQHGLNTEAFF. CDR3 nucleotide sequence: TGTGCCAGCACCCAACATGGGCTGAACACTGAAGCTTTCTTT. The chain combines TRBV2 with TRBJ1-1; D remains unclear. Germline loops: CDR1 SNHLY, CDR2 FYNNEI. CDR3 length equals 14 residues. Trimming stripped 7 bases from V and 0 bases from J, with 12 bases between.

The chain uses TRBV29-1 and TRBJ1-2; 10 bases fit TRBD1. This CDR3 has 16 amino acids. The ends lost 3 bases at V and 6 bases at J; junction bases unmatched: 13. Looked up from germline, CDR1 is SQVTM and CDR2 is ANQGSEA. CDR3 nucleotides: TGCAGCGTTGACTGGGGACAGGGGACTCCAACTAATGGCTACACCTTC. This encodes CSVDWGQGTPTNGYTF.

The chain is built from TRBV30 and TRBJ1-5, with D maybe TRBD1 (5 bases). CDR1 is GTSNPN and CDR2 is SVGIG in the germline V gene (reference sequence). The CDR3 is 15 residues long. Trimming removed 3 bases at V and 2 bases at J, with 14 bases between. CDR3 bases: TGTGCCTGGAGCAATGGGGCGCGTGGCAATCAGCCCCAGCATTTT. The encoded protein is CAWSNGARGNQPQHF.

V gene TRBV5-1 combines with J gene TRBJ1-2, with TRBD1 matching 8 bases. Germline assignment: CDR1 SGHRS and CDR2 YFSETQ. CDR3 length: 12 residues. J was trimmed by 13 bases and V by 4 bases; bases with no gene match: 9. In nucleotides, the CDR3 is TGCGCCAGCAGCCCGGACAGGGACGAAGGCACCTTC. Its protein is CASSPDRDEGTF.